This record covers a single T cell receptor (beta chain). Germline CDR1 and CDR2: LNHDA and SQIVND (reference sequence). The CDR3 has 15 residues. Trimming stripped 0 bases from V and 10 bases from J, with 16 bases between. This sample stems from a study of TIL therapy for anti-PD-1-resistant metastatic lung cancer. On the study more broadly: Most patients had lung adenocarcinoma.

Time point here: pre-treatment sample, taken before nivolumab and TIL therapy. Most excised metastases sampled were pleural nodules or supraclavicular lymph nodes. Tumor harvest preceded PD-1/PD-L1 blockade, followed by nivolumab treatment. The libraries were made with immunoSEQ v3. The table came from immunoSEQ multiplex PCR; TCRdb's copy has only in-frame clones and leaves some out. The sample records about 6,100 clones, 64% being singletons. The chain is built from TRBV19 and TRBJ2-1, with D possibly matching TRBD2 (6 bases). This clonotype was sampled from a person aged 25 to 80 with non-small cell lung cancer. Material: tumor tissue, obtained at baseline. CDR3 nucleotides: TGTGCCAGTAGTATAGATGCCGGGACTGCTAGGGAGCAGTTCTTC. Amino acids: CASSIDAGTAREQFF.